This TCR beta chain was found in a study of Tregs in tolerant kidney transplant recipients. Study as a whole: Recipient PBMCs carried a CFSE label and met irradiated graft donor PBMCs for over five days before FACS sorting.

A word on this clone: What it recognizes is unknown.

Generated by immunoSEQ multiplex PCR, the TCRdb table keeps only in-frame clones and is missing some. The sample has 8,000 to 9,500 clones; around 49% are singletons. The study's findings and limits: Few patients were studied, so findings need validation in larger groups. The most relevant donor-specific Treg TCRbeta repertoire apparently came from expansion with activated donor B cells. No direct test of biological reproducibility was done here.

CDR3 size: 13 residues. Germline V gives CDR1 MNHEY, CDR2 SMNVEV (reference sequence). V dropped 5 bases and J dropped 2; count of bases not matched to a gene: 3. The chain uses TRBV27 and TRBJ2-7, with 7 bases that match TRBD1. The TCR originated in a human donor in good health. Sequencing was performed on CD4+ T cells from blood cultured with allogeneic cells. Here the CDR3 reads CASSRDRPYEQYF. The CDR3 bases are TGTGCCAGCAGTAGGGACAGACCCTACGAGCAGTACTTC.